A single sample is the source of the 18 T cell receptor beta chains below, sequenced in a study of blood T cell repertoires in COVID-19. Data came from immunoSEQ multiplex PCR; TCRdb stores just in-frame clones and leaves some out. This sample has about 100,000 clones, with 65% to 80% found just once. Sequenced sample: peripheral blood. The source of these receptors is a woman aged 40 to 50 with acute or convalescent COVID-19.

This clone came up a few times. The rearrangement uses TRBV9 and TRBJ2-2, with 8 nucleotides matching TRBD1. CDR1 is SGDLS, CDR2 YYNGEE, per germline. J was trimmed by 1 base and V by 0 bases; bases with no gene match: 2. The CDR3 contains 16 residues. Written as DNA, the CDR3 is TGTGCCAGCAGCGTAGGAGGACAGGGGAACACCGGGGAGCTGTTTTTT. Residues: CASSVGGQGNTGELFF. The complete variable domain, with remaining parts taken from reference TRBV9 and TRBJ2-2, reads DSGVTQTPKHLITATGQRVTLRCSPRSGDLSVYWYQQSLDQGLQFLIQYYNGEERAKGNILERFSAQQFPDLHSELNLSSLELGDSALYFCASSVGGQGNTGELFFGEGSRLTVL.

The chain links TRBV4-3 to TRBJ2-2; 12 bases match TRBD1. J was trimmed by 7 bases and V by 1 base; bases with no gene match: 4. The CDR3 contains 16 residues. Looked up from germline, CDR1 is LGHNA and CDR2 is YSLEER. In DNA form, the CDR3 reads TGCGCCAGCAGCCAAGGCGGGACAGGGGGCGGCGGGGAGCTGTTTTTT. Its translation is CASSQGGTGGGGELFF.

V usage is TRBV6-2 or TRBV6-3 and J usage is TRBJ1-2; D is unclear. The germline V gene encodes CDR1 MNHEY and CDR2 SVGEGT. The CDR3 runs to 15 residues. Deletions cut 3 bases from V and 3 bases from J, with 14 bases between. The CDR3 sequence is CASSYSERAHYGYTF. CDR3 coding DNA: TGTGCCAGCAGTTATAGTGAGCGGGCCCACTATGGCTACACCTTC.

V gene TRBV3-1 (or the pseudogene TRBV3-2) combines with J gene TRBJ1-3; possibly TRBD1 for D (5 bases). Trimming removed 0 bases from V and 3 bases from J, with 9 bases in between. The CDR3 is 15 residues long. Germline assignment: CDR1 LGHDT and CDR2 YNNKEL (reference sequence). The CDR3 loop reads CASSQDPGGGNTIYF. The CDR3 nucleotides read TGTGCCAGCAGCCAAGATCCGGGGGGTGGAAACACCATATATTTT.

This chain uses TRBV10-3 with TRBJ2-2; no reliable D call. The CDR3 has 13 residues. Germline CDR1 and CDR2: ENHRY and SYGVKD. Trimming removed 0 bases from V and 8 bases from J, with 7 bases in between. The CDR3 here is CAISESNGGELFF. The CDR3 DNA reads TGTGCCATCAGTGAGTCGAACGGTGGGGAGCTGTTTTTT.

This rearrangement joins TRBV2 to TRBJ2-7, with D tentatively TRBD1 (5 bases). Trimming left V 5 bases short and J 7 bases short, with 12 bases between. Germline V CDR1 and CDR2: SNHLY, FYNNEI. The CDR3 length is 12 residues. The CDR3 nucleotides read TGTGCCAGCAGTCGTGGGGCCGGTGAGCAGTACTTC. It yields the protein CASSRGAGEQYF.

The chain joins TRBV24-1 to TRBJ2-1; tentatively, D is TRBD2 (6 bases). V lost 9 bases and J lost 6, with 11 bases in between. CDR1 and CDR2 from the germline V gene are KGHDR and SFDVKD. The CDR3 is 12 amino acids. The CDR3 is CATGGLSNEQFF. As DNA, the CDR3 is TGTGCCACCGGGGGGTTGTCCAATGAGCAGTTCTTC.

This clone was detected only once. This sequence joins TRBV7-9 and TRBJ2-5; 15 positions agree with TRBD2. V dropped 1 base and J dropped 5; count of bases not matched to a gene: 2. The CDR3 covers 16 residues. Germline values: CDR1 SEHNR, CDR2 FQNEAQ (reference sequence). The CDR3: CASSLDGLAGGETQYF. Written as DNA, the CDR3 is TGTGCCAGCAGCTTAGACGGACTAGCGGGAGGGGAGACCCAGTACTTC.

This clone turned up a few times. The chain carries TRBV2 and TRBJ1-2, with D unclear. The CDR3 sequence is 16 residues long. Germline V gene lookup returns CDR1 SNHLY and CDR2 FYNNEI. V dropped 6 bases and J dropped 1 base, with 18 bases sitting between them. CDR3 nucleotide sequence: TGTGCCAGCAGCACGACTCACGGCCTCTTTAACTATGGCTACACCTTC. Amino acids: CASSTTHGLFNYGYTF.

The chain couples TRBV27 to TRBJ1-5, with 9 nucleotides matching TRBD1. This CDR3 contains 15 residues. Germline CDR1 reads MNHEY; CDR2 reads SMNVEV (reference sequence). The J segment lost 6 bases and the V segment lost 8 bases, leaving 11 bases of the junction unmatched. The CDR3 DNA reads TGTGCCAGCTGGACAGGGGTAGGGGTAAGTCAGCCCCAGCATTTT. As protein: CASWTGVGVSQPQHF.

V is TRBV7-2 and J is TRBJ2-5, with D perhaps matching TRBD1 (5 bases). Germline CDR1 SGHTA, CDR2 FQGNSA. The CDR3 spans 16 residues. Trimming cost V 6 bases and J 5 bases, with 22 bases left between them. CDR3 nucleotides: TGTGCCAGCAGGCCGCAGGGCGTAAATTCGTTTGAGACCCAGTACTTC. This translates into CASRPQGVNSFETQYF.

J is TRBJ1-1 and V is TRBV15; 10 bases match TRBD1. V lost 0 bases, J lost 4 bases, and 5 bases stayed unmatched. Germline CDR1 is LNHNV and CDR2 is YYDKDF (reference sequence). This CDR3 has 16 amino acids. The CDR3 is CATSRDPGTGVTEAFF. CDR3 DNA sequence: TGTGCCACCAGCAGAGATCCCGGGACAGGGGTCACTGAAGCTTTCTTT.

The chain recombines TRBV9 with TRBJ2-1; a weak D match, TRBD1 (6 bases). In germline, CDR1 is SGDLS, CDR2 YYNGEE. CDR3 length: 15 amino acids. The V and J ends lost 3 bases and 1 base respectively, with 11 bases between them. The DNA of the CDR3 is TGTGCCAGCAGCGGGGGGCGGATGTCCTACAATGAGCAGTTCTTC. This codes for CASSGGRMSYNEQFF.

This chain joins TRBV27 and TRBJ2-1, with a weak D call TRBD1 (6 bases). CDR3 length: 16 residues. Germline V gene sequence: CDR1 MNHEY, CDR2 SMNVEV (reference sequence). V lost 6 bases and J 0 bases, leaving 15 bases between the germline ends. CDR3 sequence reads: CASRGQTGISYNEQFF. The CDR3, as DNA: TGTGCCAGCAGGGGCCAAACAGGGATCTCCTACAATGAGCAGTTCTTC.

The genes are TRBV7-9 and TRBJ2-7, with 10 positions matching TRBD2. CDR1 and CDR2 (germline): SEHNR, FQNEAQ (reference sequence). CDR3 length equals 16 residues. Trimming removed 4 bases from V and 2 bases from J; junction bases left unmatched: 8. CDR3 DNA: TGTGCCAGCAGCTCCATAAGCGGGGGGGAAACCTACGAGCAGTACTTC. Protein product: CASSSISGGETYEQYF.

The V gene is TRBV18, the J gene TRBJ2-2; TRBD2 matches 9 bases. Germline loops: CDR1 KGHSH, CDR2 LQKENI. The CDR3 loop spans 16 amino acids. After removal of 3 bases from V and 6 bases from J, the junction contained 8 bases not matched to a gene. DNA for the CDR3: TGTGCCAGCTCACCCGAGGATAGCGGGGGTGCCGGGGAGCTGTTTTTT. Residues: CASSPEDSGGAGELFF.

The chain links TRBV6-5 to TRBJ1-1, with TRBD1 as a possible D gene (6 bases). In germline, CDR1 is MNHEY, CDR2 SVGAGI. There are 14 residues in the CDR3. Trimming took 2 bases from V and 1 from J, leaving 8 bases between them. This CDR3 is CASSYAGANTEAFF. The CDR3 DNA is TGTGCCAGCAGTTACGCAGGGGCGAACACTGAAGCTTTCTTT.

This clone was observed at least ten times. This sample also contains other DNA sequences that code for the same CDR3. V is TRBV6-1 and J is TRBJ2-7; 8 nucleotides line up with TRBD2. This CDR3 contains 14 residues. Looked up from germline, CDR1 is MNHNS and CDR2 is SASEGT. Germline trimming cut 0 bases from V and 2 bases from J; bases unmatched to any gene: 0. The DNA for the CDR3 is TGTGCCAGCAGTGAAGCCGGGGGGGCCTACGAGCAGTACTTC. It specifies CASSEAGGAYEQYF.